Shown below are 22 T cell receptor beta chains from a single sample sequenced in a study of blood T cell repertoires in COVID-19. Assay: immunoSEQ multiplex PCR; the TCRdb copy retains only in-frame clones and omits some. The sample includes under 250,000 clones, 65% to 85% of them seen just once. The source material was peripheral blood. Receptors were obtained from a woman aged 45-65 years with acute or convalescent COVID-19.

This clone is a singleton in its sample. The rearrangement uses TRBV10-2 and TRBJ2-1; D is uncertain. Trimming removed 0 bases at V and 12 bases at J, with 9 bases between. The CDR3 spans 12 residues. Germline V gene data show CDR1 as WSHSY and CDR2 as SAAADI. CDR3 residues: CASSESSERQFF. CDR3 nucleotide sequence: TGCGCCAGCAGTGAGTCGAGCGAACGGCAGTTCTTC.

J is TRBJ2-1 and V is TRBV6-6; TRBD2 might be the D (5 bases). Trimming pared 5 bases from V and 8 bases from J, leaving 13 bases between. Germline V lookup: CDR1 MNHNY, CDR2 SVGAGI (reference sequence). CDR3 size: 13 residues. CDR3 sequence reads: CASSPTLAHEQFF. CDR3 sequence (DNA): TGTGCCAGCAGTCCGACTCTAGCCCATGAGCAGTTCTTC.

This rearrangement joins TRBV7-2 to TRBJ1-4; the D gene is possibly TRBD1 (5 bases). The germline V gene has CDR1 SGHTA and CDR2 FQGNSA. The V and J ends lost 0 bases and 10 bases respectively, with 6 bases between them. The CDR3 runs to 12 residues. Written as DNA, the CDR3 is TGTGCCAGCAGCTTAGCTAGGGGAAAACTGTTTTTT. Encoded protein: CASSLARGKLFF.

This clone was seen more than once but under ten times. The V call is TRBV6-5, the J call TRBJ2-7; D perhaps matches TRBD1 (5 bases). The CDR3 has 16 residues. The V end lost 4 bases, the J end lost 0 bases, and 16 bases lay between the germline ends. Per the germline V gene, CDR1 is MNHEY and CDR2 is SVGAGI. CDR3 DNA sequence: TGTGCCAGCAGTTTATTCCTAAGGGGCCTCTCCTACGAGCAGTACTTC. Amino acids: CASSLFLRGLSYEQYF.

This clone was detected a few times. J is TRBJ1-1 and V is TRBV4-1; 10 bases map to TRBD1. Trimming took 5 bases from V and 4 from J; bases not matched to a gene: 1. This CDR3 has 13 amino acids. CDR1 is MGHRA and CDR2 is YSYEKL in the germline V gene. Here the CDR3 reads CASSWDRGTEAFF. As DNA, the CDR3 is TGCGCCAGCAGCTGGGACAGGGGCACTGAAGCTTTCTTT.

This clone was picked up a small number of times. The chain joins TRBV24-1 to TRBJ1-2, with TRBD1 matching 7 bases. Germline trimming cut 3 bases from V and 5 bases from J; bases unmatched to any gene: 11. Germline V lookup: CDR1 KGHDR, CDR2 SFDVKD. This CDR3 is built from 16 residues. The CDR3 DNA sequence: TGTGCCACCAGTGATGCCAATACCGGGACAGATTATGGCTACACCTTC. Amino acid sequence: CATSDANTGTDYGYTF.

With regard to this clone: Other DNA sequences in the same sample also yield this CDR3. This chain links TRBV5-1 with TRBJ1-1; 8 bases line up with TRBD1. CDR1 and CDR2 (germline): SGHRS, YFSETQ. V lost 4 bases, J lost 2 bases, and 4 bases stayed unmatched. The CDR3 totals 14 residues. CDR3 sequence: CASSSGQGNTEAFF. In DNA, the CDR3 is TGCGCCAGCAGCAGCGGACAGGGTAACACTGAAGCTTTCTTT.

This chain links TRBV7-2 with TRBJ2-1; 8 nucleotides line up with TRBD2. The ends lost 2 bases at V and 0 bases at J; junction bases unmatched: 9. The CDR3 sequence is 18 residues long. The germline V gene encodes CDR1 SGHTA and CDR2 FQGNSA. The CDR3 region has the DNA TGTGCCAGCAGCTTACTAGCGGGTGTCCTAAGCTCCTACAATGAGCAGTTCTTC. Translating it yields CASSLLAGVLSSYNEQFF.

This chain links TRBV29-1 with TRBJ1-5; no clear D. The CDR3 extends over 12 amino acids. The V gene's germline CDR1 is SQVTM and CDR2 ANQGSEA. The CDR3 DNA follows: TGCCATGGGCAGGCCACGCAGAGGCCCCAGCATTTT. Translation gives CHGQATQRPQHF. The whole variable domain, filled in from reference TRBV29-1 and TRBJ1-5, reads SAVISQKPSRDICQRGTSLTIQCQVDSQVTMMFWYRQQPGQSLTLIATANQGSEATYESGFVIDKFPISRPNLTFSTLTVSNMSPEDSSIYLCHGQATQRPQHFGDGTRLSIL.

The chain employs TRBV18 and TRBJ2-1; 12 nucleotides line up with TRBD2. Germline CDR1 and CDR2: KGHSH and LQKENI. The CDR3 contains 18 residues. V shed 2 bases, J shed 2 bases, and the junction held 7 bases outside the gene matches. The CDR3 region has the DNA TGTGCCAGCTCACCAGCGGCTAGCGGGAGGGCCCCCTACAATGAGCAGTTCTTC. It translates to CASSPAASGRAPYNEQFF.

V usage is TRBV5-6 and J usage is TRBJ2-3, with 11 positions matching TRBD1. Germline V gene lookup returns CDR1 SGHDT and CDR2 YYEEEE. V lost 0 bases to trimming and J lost 4 bases; unmatched junction nucleotides: 7. This CDR3 has 17 amino acids. This chain's CDR3 is CASSLVRDRGLADTQYF. CDR3 in DNA: TGTGCCAGCAGCTTGGTGAGGGACAGGGGGTTAGCAGATACGCAGTATTTT.

This sequence joins TRBV7-2 and TRBJ2-1; 8 bases line up with TRBD2. This CDR3 has 15 residues. Trimming cost V 1 base and J 9 bases; bases outside gene matches: 8. Looked up from germline, CDR1 is SGHTA and CDR2 is FQGNSA. The CDR3, as DNA: TGTGCCAGCAGCTTAGATAGCGGGGCGGGGGCTGAGCAGTTCTTC. Its translation: CASSLDSGAGAEQFF.

The chain uses TRBV5-1 and TRBJ2-7; 10 bases align to TRBD2. Germline CDR1 SGHRS, CDR2 YFSETQ. This CDR3 is 15 amino acids long. With 2 bases clipped from V and 0 bases from J, the junction kept 2 bases outside the gene matches. The DNA of the CDR3 is TGCGCCAGCAGCTTTTCTAGCGGGAGCTCCTACGAGCAGTACTTC. It codes for CASSFSSGSSYEQYF.

V and J are TRBV11-2 and TRBJ1-2; the D is unclear. Germline V gene lookup returns CDR1 SGHAT and CDR2 FQNNGV. V was shortened by 7 bases and J by 8 bases, with 14 bases between the two germline ends. This CDR3 has 12 residues. The CDR3 loop reads CASTSGLGGYTF. The CDR3 DNA reads TGTGCCAGCACCTCAGGATTGGGCGGCTACACCTTC.

In this sample, this clone turned up once. V and J are TRBV11-2 and TRBJ2-3; 9 bases fit TRBD2. The CDR3 is 16 amino acids. Germline V gene sequence: CDR1 SGHAT, CDR2 FQNNGV. The junction had 6 bases not matched to a gene; V was cut back by 4 bases and J by 1 base. The CDR3 protein is CASSSSWTSGTDTQYF. The CDR3 DNA reads TGTGCCAGCAGCTCCTCATGGACTAGCGGCACAGATACGCAGTATTTT. Using reference TRBV11-2 and TRBJ2-3 for the parts outside the CDR3, the full variable domain is EAGVAQSPRYKIIEKRQSVAFWCNPISGHATLYWYQQILGQGPKLLIQFQNNGVVDDSQLPKDRFSAERLKGVDSTLKIQPAKLEDSAVYLCASSSSWTSGTDTQYFGPGTRLTVL.

V gene TRBV25-1 combines with J gene TRBJ2-7; TRBD1 is a possible D gene (5 bases). V shed 5 bases and J shed 4 bases, with 9 bases lying between them. CDR3 size: 12 residues. The germline V gene has CDR1 MGHDK and CDR2 SYGVNS. The CDR3 region has the DNA TGTGCCAGCAGTACCACAGGTTACGAGCAGTACTTC. Its translation is CASSTTGYEQYF.

This sequence joins TRBV5-4 and TRBJ1-2; 7 bases are shared with TRBD1. CDR1 and CDR2 (germline): SGHNT, YYREEE (reference sequence). V shed 4 bases, J shed 7 bases, and the junction held 13 bases outside the gene matches. The CDR3 runs 15 residues. CDR3 nucleotide sequence: TGTGCCAGCAGCCCCCAAGGACAGGCCGTGGGTGGCTACACCTTC. Its protein is CASSPQGQAVGGYTF.

The V call is TRBV9, the J call TRBJ2-7; D might be TRBD2 (5 bases). The germline gives CDR1 SGDLS, CDR2 YYNGEE. This CDR3 comprises 15 residues. V was pared by 4 bases and J by 5 bases, with 19 bases between. Here the CDR3 DNA reads TGTGCCAGCAGCCGTTCAGCGGTATATGGGGACGAGCAGTACTTC. Its protein product is CASSRSAVYGDEQYF.

This clone came up once. This chain connects TRBV21-1 to TRBJ2-7; the listed D gene, TRBD1, was not tested against the DNA. TRBV21-1 is a recognized pseudogene. This CDR3 has 15 amino acids. The CDR3 coding sequence is TGTGCCAGCAGCATCGGACAGGGAATAGCCTACGAGCAGTACTTC. This gives the protein CASSIGQGIAYEQYF.

The V call is TRBV6-5, the J call TRBJ2-6; 7 bases line up with TRBD2. The CDR3 loop spans 15 amino acids. With 2 bases clipped from V and 8 bases from J, the junction kept 6 bases outside the gene matches. CDR1 and CDR2 (germline): MNHEY, SVGAGI. The CDR3 here is CASSYDGGLTNVLTF. The CDR3 DNA reads as TGTGCCAGCAGTTACGATGGGGGACTAACCAACGTCCTGACTTTC.

The chain carries TRBV6-5 and TRBJ2-3, with 7 bases lining up with TRBD2. CDR3 size: 15 residues. In germline, CDR1 is MNHEY, CDR2 SVGAGI. Trimming cost V 6 bases and J 4 bases; bases outside gene matches: 10. The CDR3, as DNA: TGTGCCAGCAGCCCGGGACTATTCGGGGCAGATACGCAGTATTTT. Translation: CASSPGLFGADTQYF.

This rearrangement joins TRBV29-1 to TRBJ1-2; 11 bases line up with TRBD1. With 5 bases clipped from V and 12 bases from J, the junction kept 14 bases outside the gene matches. The CDR3 runs 14 residues. Germline V gene data show CDR1 as SQVTM and CDR2 as ANQGSEA. CDR3 in DNA: TGCAGCGTTATAGACGGACAGGGGGCAGGTAAAAACACCTTC. Amino acids: CSVIDGQGAGKNTF.